The source of this TCR beta chain is a study of blood T cell repertoires in COVID-19. At the level of the study: Material from acute and convalescent COVID-19 was sourced from the United States, Italy and Spain. PBMCs, B-cell-depleted T cells, or T cells provided the cDNA or gDNA that made up the material.

How the authors handled the data: The authors estimated nucleated cell counts from reference gene primer amplification. Method: immunoSEQ multiplex PCR; TCRdb's copy keeps in-frame clones and lacks some. The DNA was the basis for D and trimming; V, J and clone size are from that table. This table holds more than 200,000 clones, approximately 80% found once. Germline CDR1 and CDR2: MGHRA and YSYEKL. This CDR3 contains 18 residues. V dropped 2 bases and J dropped 0 bases, with 18 bases sitting between them. The Seattle site enrolled patients during active infection and followed them longitudinally. The TCR originated in a woman of 80 years or more with COVID-19, enrolled during active disease. The rearrangement links TRBV4-1 to TRBJ2-3, with a possible D match to TRBD2 (7 bases). Sequencing was performed on peripheral blood. CDR3 coding DNA: TGCGCCAGCAGCCAATCAATAGTTGAGGGGGGGAGCACAGATACGCAGTATTTT. It yields the protein CASSQSIVEGGSTDTQYF.